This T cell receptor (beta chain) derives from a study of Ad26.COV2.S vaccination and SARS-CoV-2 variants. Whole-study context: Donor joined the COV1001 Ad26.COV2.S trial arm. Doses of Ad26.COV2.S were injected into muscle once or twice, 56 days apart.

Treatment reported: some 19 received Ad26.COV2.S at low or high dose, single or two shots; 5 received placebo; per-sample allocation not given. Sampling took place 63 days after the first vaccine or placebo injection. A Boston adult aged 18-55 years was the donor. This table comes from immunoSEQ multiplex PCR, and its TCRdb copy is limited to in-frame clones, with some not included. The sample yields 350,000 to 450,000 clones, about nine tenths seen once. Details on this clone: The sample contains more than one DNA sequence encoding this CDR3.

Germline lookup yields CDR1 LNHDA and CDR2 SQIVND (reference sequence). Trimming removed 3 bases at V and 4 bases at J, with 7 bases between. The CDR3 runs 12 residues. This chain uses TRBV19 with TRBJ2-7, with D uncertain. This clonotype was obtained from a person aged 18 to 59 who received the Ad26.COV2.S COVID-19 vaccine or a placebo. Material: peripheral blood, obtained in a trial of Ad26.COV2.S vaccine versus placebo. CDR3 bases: TGTGCCAGTAGTATCCCCGGGTACGAGCAGTACTTC. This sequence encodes CASSIPGYEQYF.